These 9 T cell receptor beta chains were all obtained from the same sample, sequenced in a study of blood T cell repertoires in COVID-19. The method was immunoSEQ multiplex PCR; TCRdb's version includes in-frame clones alone and lacks a portion of them. This sample has around 150,000 clones, with about 85% found just once. Material: peripheral blood. These receptors all come from a man younger than 35 with acute or convalescent COVID-19.

V is TRBV10-3 and J is TRBJ1-5; weak D call: TRBD1 (5 bases). CDR3 length: 17 amino acids. Germline CDR1 reads ENHRY; CDR2 reads SYGVKD. The V gene lost 0 bases and the J gene lost 1 base, with 13 bases spanning the gap. The chain's CDR3 is CAISESQGRMSNQPQHF. The DNA for the CDR3 is TGTGCCATCAGTGAGTCCCAGGGCCGGATGAGCAATCAGCCCCAGCATTTT.

The chain has TRBV7-3 and TRBJ2-3; 10 nucleotides line up with TRBD1. Germline CDR1 is SGHTA and CDR2 is FQGTGA. The V segment lost 4 bases and the J segment 6 bases; nucleotides outside the gene matches: 1. The CDR3 totals 13 residues. The CDR3, as DNA: TGTGCCAGCAGCTGGACAGGGGGGGATACGCAGTATTTT. It encodes CASSWTGGDTQYF. Complete variable domain (other parts from reference TRBV7-3 and TRBJ2-3): GAGVSQTPSNKVTEKGKYVELRCDPISGHTALYWYRQSLGQGPEFLIYFQGTGAADDSGLPNDRFFAVRPEGSVSTLKIQRTERGDSAVYLCASSWTGGDTQYFGPGTRLTVL.

The rearrangement uses TRBV9 and TRBJ2-2; TRBD2 might be the D (6 bases). The CDR3 spans 14 residues. Trimming took off 4 bases at V and 3 bases at J, with 10 bases between the two ends. Germline CDR1 is SGDLS and CDR2 is YYNGEE. For the CDR3, the DNA is TGTGCCAGCAGCCCTGGGACTCACACCGGGGAGCTGTTTTTT. Translating gives CASSPGTHTGELFF.

This chain links TRBV6-5 with TRBJ2-7; 8 nucleotides align to TRBD1. This CDR3 has 12 residues. V lost 6 bases, J lost 2 bases, and 0 bases stayed unmatched. Germline assignment: CDR1 MNHEY and CDR2 SVGAGI. The DNA for the CDR3 is TGTGCCAGCAGGGGACAGGCCTACGAGCAGTACTTC. Its protein product is CASRGQAYEQYF.

V and J are TRBV7-8 and TRBJ1-1; TRBD1 might be the D (5 bases). CDR1 and CDR2 from the germline V gene are SGHVS and FQNEAQ. Trimming cost V 5 bases and J 1 base, with 17 bases left between them. The CDR3 sequence is 16 residues long. CDR3 nucleotide sequence: TGTGCCAGCAGCCCAGGGCTTGGGGAAACGAACACTGAAGCTTTCTTT. Its protein product is CASSPGLGETNTEAFF. Full variable domain (remainder filled in from reference TRBV7-8 and TRBJ1-1): GAGVSQSPRYKVAKRGQDVALRCDPISGHVSLFWYQQALGQGPEFLTYFQNEAQLDKSGLPSDRFFAERPEGSVSTLKIQRTQQEDSAVYLCASSPGLGETNTEAFFGQGTRLTVV.

DNA for the CDR3: TGTGCCAGCAGGGTCAGGGGGCCTAAGGGTCAAGAGACCCAGTACTTC. The encoded protein is CASRVRGPKGQETQYF. This sequence joins TRBV6-4 and TRBJ2-5; 8 bases align to TRBD1. Germline V gene lookup returns CDR1 MRHNA and CDR2 SNTAGT. CDR3 length: 16 residues. V lost 6 bases, J lost 2 bases, and 11 bases stayed unmatched.

The chain is built from TRBV18 and TRBJ2-5; 9 positions agree with TRBD1. The CDR3 covers 15 residues. The V segment lost 4 bases and the J segment 4 bases; nucleotides outside the gene matches: 7. From germline, CDR1 is KGHSH and CDR2 LQKENI. CDR3 protein: CASSLADRGGETQYF. In DNA form, the CDR3 reads TGTGCCAGCTCACTCGCGGACAGGGGCGGAGAGACCCAGTACTTC. The full variable domain, with the rest looked up from reference TRBV18 and TRBJ2-5, is NAGVMQNPRHLVRRRGQEARLRCSPMKGHSHVYWYRQLPEEGLKFMVYLQKENIIDESGMPKERFSAEFPKEGPSILRIQQVVRGDSAAYFCASSLADRGGETQYFGPGTRLLVL.

The chain combines TRBV7-8 with TRBJ2-5; D call uncertain. The CDR3 extends over 14 amino acids. Germline-derived CDR1 and CDR2 are SGHVS and FQNEAQ. Trimming took off 2 bases at V and 4 bases at J, with 11 bases between the two ends. The CDR3 loop is CASSLHRVPETQYF. CDR3 nucleotides: TGTGCCAGCAGCTTACATCGGGTCCCAGAGACCCAGTACTTC.

The CDR3: CASSLLQTSGGTEAFF. CDR3 DNA sequence: TGCGCCAGCAGCCTTCTACAGACCTCCGGGGGAACTGAAGCTTTCTTT. V gene TRBV5-1 combines with J gene TRBJ1-1, with a possible D match to TRBD1 (5 bases). V lost 4 bases and J lost 5, with 21 bases in between. This CDR3 is 16 amino acids long. Germline CDR1 and CDR2: SGHRS and YFSETQ.